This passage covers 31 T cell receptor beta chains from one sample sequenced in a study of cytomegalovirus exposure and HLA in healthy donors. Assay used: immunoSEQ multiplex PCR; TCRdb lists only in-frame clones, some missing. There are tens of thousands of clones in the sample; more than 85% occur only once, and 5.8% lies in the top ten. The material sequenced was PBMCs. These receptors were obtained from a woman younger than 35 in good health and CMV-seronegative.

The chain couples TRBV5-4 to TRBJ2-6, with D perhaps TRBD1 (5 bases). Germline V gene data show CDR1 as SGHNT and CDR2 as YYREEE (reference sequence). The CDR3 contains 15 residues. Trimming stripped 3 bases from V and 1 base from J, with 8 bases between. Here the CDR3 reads CASSSPGSGANVLTF. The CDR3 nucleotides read TGTGCCAGCAGCTCGCCAGGGTCTGGGGCCAACGTCCTGACTTTC.

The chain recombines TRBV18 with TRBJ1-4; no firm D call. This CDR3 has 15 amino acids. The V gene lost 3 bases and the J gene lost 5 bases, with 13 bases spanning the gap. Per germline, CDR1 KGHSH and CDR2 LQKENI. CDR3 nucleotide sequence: TGTGCCAGCTCACCTTCGCACAGAGAGAATGAAAAACTGTTTTTT. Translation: CASSPSHRENEKLFF.

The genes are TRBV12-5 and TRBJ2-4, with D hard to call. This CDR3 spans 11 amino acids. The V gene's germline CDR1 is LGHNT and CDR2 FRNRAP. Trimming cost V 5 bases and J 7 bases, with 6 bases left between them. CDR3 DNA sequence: TGTGCTAGTGGTGTTTCGAACATTCAGTACTTC. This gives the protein CASGVSNIQYF.

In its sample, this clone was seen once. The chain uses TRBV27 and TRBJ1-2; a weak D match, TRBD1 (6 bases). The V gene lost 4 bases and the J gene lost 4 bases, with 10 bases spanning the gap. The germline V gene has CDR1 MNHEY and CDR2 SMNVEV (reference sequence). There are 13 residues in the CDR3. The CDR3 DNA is TGTGCCAGCAGTTCGAGGACAGTCTATGGCTACACCTTC. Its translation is CASSSRTVYGYTF.

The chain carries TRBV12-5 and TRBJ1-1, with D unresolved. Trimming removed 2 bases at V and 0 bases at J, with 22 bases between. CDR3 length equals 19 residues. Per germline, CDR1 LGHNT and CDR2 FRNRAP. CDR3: CASGLSPPTTQILNTEAFF. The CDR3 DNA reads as TGTGCTAGTGGTTTGAGCCCGCCTACGACACAAATTTTGAACACTGAAGCTTTCTTT.

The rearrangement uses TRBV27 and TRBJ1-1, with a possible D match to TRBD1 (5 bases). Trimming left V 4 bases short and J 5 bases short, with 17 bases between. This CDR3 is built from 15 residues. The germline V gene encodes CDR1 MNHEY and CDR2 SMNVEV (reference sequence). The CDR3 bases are TGTGCCAGCAGTTCTTCCCCCAGGGTAGGTACTGAAGCTTTCTTT. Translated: CASSSSPRVGTEAFF.

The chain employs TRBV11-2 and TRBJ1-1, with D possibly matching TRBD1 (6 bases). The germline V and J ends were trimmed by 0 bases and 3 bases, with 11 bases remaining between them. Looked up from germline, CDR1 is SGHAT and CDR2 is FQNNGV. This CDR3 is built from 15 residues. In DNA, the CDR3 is TGTGCCAGCAGCTTAGAGCGGGGGGCGTACACTGAAGCTTTCTTT. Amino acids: CASSLERGAYTEAFF. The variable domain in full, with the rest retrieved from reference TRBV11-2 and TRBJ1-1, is EAGVAQSPRYKIIEKRQSVAFWCNPISGHATLYWYQQILGQGPKLLIQFQNNGVVDDSQLPKDRFSAERLKGVDSTLKIQPAKLEDSAVYLCASSLERGAYTEAFFGQGTRLTVV.

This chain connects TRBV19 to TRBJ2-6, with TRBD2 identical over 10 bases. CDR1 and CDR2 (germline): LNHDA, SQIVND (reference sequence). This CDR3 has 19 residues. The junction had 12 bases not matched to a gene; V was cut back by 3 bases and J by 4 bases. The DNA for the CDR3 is TGTGCCAGTAGTATCGAAAGCGGGAGGGCCTTTAGCGGGGCCAACGTCCTGACTTTC. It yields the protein CASSIESGRAFSGANVLTF.

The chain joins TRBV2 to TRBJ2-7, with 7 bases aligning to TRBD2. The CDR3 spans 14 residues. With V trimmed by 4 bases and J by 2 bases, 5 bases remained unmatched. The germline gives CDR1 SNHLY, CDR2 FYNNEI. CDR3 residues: CASSVAGGTYEQYF. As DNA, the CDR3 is TGTGCCAGCAGTGTGGCCGGGGGGACCTACGAGCAGTACTTC.

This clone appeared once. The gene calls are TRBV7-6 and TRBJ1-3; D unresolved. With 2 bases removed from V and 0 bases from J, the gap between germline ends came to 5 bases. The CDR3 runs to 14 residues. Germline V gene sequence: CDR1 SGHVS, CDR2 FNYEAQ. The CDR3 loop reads CASSLLYSGNTIYF. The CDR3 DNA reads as TGTGCCAGCAGCTTACTGTACTCTGGAAACACCATATATTTT. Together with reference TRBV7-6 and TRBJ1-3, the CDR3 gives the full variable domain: GAGVSQSPRYKVTKRGQDVALRCDPISGHVSLYWYRQALGQGPEFLTYFNYEAQQDKSGLPNDRFSAERPEGSISTLTIQRTEQRDSAMYRCASSLLYSGNTIYFGEGSWLTVV.

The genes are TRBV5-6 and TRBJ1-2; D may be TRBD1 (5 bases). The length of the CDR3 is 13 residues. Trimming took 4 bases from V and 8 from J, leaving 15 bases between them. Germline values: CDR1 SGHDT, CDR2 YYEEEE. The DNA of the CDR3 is TGTGCCAGCAGCCGACCTGCAGGGCGCGGCTACACCTTC. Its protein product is CASSRPAGRGYTF.

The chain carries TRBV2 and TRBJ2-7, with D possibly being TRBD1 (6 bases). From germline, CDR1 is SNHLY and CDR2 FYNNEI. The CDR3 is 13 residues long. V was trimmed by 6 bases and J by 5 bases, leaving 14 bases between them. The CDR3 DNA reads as TGTGCCAGCAGCCGCACCCGGACAGACGAGCAGTACTTC. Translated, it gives CASSRTRTDEQYF.

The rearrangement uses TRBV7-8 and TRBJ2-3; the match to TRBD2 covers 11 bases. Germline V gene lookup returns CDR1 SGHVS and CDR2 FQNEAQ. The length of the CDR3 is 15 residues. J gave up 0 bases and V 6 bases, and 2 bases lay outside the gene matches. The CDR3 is CASRGTSGSTDTQYF. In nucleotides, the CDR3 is TGTGCCAGCAGAGGGACTAGCGGTAGCACAGATACGCAGTATTTT.

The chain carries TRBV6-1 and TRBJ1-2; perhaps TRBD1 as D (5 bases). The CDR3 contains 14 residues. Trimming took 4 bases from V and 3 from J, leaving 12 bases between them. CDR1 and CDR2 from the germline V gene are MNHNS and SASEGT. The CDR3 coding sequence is TGTGCCAGCAGTGGAAAGACAGTTTACTATGGCTACACCTTC. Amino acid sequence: CASSGKTVYYGYTF.

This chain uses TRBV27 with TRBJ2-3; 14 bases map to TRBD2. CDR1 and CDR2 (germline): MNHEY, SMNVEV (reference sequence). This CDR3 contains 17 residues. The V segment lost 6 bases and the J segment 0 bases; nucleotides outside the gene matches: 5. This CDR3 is CASRRLAGGQSTDTQYF. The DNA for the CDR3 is TGTGCCAGCAGAAGACTAGCGGGGGGGCAAAGCACAGATACGCAGTATTTT.

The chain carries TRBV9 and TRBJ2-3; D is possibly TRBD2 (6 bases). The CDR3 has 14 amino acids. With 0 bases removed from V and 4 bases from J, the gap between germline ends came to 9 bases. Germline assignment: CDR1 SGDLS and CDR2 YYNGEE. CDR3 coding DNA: TGTGCCAGCAGCGTAGTGGGGGGTGCAGATACGCAGTATTTT. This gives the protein CASSVVGGADTQYF.

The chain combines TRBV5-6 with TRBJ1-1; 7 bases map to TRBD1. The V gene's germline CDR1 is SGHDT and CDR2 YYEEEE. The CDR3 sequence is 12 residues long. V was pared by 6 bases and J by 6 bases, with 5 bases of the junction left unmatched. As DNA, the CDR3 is TGTGCCAGCACCGTTCAGGGGGCTGAAGCTTTCTTT. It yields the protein CASTVQGAEAFF.

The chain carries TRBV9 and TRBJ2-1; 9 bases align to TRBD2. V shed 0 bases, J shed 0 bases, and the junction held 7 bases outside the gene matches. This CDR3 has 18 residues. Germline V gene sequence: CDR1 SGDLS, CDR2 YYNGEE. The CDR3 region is CASSVGGGAAVSYNEQFF. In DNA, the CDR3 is TGTGCCAGCAGCGTAGGCGGGGGGGCCGCTGTCTCCTACAATGAGCAGTTCTTC.

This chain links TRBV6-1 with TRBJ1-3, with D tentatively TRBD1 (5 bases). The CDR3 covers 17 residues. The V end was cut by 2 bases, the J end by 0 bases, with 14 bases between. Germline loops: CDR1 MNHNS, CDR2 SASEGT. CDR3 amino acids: CASSENPPGNSGNTIYF. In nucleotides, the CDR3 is TGTGCCAGCAGTGAAAACCCCCCAGGGAACTCTGGAAACACCATATATTTT.

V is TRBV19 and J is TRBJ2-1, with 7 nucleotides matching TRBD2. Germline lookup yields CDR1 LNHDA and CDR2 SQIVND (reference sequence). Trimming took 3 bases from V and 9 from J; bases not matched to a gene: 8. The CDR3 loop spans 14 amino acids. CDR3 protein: CASSIFEGGTEQFF. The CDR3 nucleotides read TGTGCCAGTAGTATTTTTGAGGGAGGGACTGAGCAGTTCTTC.

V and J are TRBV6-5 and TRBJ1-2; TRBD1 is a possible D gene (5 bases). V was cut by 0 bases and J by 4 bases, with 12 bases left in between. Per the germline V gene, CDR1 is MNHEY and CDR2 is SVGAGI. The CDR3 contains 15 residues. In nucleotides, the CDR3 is TGTGCCAGCAGTTACTCGAGACGCGGGGGCTATGGCTACACCTTC. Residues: CASSYSRRGGYGYTF.

The CDR3 loop is CASRQGNQPQHF. DNA of the CDR3: TGTGCCAGTAGACAGGGCAATCAGCCCCAGCATTTT. The rearrangement uses TRBV19 and TRBJ1-5; tentatively, D is TRBD1 (5 bases). CDR1 and CDR2 (germline): LNHDA, SQIVND (reference sequence). This CDR3 has 12 residues. Trimming removed 6 bases at V and 2 bases at J, with 5 bases between.

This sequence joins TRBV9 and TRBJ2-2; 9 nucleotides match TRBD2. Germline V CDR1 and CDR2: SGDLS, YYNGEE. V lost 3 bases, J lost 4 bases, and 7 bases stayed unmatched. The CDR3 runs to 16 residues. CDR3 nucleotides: TGTGCCAGCAGCGATGAAGCGGGAGGCATCACCGGGGAGCTGTTTTTT. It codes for CASSDEAGGITGELFF.

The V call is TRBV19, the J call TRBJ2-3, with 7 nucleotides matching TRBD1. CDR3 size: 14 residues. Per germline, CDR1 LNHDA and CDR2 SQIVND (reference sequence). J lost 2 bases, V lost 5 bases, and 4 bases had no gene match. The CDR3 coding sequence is TGTGCCAGTAGTCTTGGGACAGCCACAGATACGCAGTATTTT. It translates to CASSLGTATDTQYF.

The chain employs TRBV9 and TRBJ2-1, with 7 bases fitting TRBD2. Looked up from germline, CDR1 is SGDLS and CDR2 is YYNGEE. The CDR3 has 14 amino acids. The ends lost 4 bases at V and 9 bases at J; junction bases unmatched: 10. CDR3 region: CASSLYSTSTEQFF. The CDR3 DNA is TGTGCCAGCAGCCTTTACTCGACTAGCACTGAGCAGTTCTTC.

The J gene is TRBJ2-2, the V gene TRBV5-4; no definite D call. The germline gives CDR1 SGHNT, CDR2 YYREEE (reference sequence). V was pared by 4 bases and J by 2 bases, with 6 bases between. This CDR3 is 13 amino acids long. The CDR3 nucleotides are TGTGCCAGCAGCCCGCGCAACACCGGGGAGCTGTTTTTT. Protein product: CASSPRNTGELFF.

The CDR3 sequence: CASSPLQKSNTGELFF. CDR3 nucleotide sequence: TGTGCCAGCAGTCCTCTACAGAAGTCGAACACCGGGGAGCTGTTTTTT. This rearrangement joins TRBV28 to TRBJ2-2; D unclear. Germline-derived CDR1 and CDR2 are MDHEN and SYDVKM. The ends were cut back, 5 bases at V and 0 bases at J, with 13 bases in the middle. This CDR3 is built from 16 residues.

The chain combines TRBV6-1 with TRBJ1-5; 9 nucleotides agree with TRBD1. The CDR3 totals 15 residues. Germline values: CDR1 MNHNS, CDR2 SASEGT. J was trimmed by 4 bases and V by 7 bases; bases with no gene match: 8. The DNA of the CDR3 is TGTGCCAGCAAGACCGGCGGACAGGGGAATCAGCCCCAGCATTTT. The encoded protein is CASKTGGQGNQPQHF.

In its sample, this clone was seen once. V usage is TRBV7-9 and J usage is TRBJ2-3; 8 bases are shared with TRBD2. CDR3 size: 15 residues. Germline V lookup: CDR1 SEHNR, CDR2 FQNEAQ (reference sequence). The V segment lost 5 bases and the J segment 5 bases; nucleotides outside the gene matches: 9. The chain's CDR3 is CASSLSGRGGDTQYF. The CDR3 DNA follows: TGTGCCAGCAGCCTCAGCGGGAGAGGAGGAGATACGCAGTATTTT. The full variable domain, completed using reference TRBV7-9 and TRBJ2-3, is DTGVSQNPRHKITKRGQNVTFRCDPISEHNRLYWYRQTLGQGPEFLTYFQNEAQLEKSRLLSDRFSAERPKGSFSTLEIQRTEQGDSAMYLCASSLSGRGGDTQYFGPGTRLTVL.

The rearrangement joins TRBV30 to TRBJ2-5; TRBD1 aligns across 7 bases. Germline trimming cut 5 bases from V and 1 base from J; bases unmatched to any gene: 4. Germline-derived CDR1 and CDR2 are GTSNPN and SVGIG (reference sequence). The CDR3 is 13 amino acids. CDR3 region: CAWGRQGQETQYF. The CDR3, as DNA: TGTGCCTGGGGACGACAGGGCCAAGAGACCCAGTACTTC.

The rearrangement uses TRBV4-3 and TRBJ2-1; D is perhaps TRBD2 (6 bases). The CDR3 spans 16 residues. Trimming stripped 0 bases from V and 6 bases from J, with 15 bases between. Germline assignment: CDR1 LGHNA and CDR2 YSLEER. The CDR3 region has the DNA TGCGCCAGCAGCCAAGATGGAGGGAGGTGGGGCAATGAGCAGTTCTTC. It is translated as CASSQDGGRWGNEQFF.